Here is one T cell receptor (beta chain) with its context. The record originates from a study of blood T cell repertoires in COVID-19. The overall study: There were acute and convalescent COVID-19 samples, and they came from the United States, Italy and Spain. Nucleic acid was either cDNA or gDNA, and it came from T cells, B-cell-depleted T cells, or PBMCs.

V was pared by 2 bases and J by 1 base, with 8 bases between. The germline V gene has CDR1 MNHEY and CDR2 SVGEGT. This CDR3 is 14 amino acids long. Method: immunoSEQ multiplex PCR; TCRdb's copy keeps in-frame clones and lacks some. Here the sample spans 150,000 to 200,000 clones, approximately 95% being singletons. The receptor was isolated from a woman aged 50 to 60 with acute or convalescent COVID-19. The sequenced sample was peripheral blood. The gene calls are TRBV6-2 or TRBV6-3 and TRBJ1-1; TRBD1 is a possible D gene (5 bases). CDR3 loop: CASSYDSQNTEAFF. The DNA of the CDR3 is TGTGCCAGCAGTTACGACAGCCAGAACACTGAAGCTTTCTTT.